This TCR beta chain was retrieved from a study of blood T cell repertoires in COVID-19. Study overall: From the United States, Italy and Spain came samples of acute and convalescent COVID-19. T cells, B-cell-depleted T cells, or PBMCs supplied cDNA or gDNA.

This clone has only a few counts. The germline CDR1 and CDR2 sequences are MNHEY and SMNVEV (reference sequence). Trimming removed 3 bases from V and 4 bases from J, with 13 bases in between. The CDR3 totals 14 residues. Participant-given clinical history determined each cohort assignment. Original handling: From reference gene primer amplification, estimates of nucleated cell counts were derived. The data were produced by immunoSEQ multiplex PCR, yet TCRdb's version contains in-frame clones alone and is incomplete. The DNA gave D and trimming, while V, J and clone size come from that table. The sample yields over 200,000 clones, about 89% seen once.

This sequence joins TRBV27 and TRBJ2-7, with a possible D match to TRBD1 (5 bases). The specimen sequenced was PBMCs or T cells enriched from blood (not recorded which). The TCR originated in a man in his forties or fifties who had recovered from COVID-19. The CDR3, as DNA: TGTGCCAGCAGTTTGCAGGTAGGGGATTACGAGCAGTACTTC. Translation: CASSLQVGDYEQYF.